The 18 T cell receptor beta chains presented below share a single source sample, sequenced in a study of CD8+ T cells in alopecia areata (dated by TCRdb to the late 2010s). Libraries were made using the immunoSEQ multiplex PCR assay. RNA was extracted from all samples and reverse transcribed into cDNA as template for TCR sequencing. Imported from immuneACCESS, the table was reduced by TCRdb to in-frame sequences with V and J called. These copies leave out some clones; in studies compared against another copy, an unresolved V gene accounts for under half, and the cause of the remainder is not known. This sample has over 120,000 clones in its table, and 50% to 65% of those were observed once. 15% of the sample lies in the top ten. The sample's time point label is to be understood as: approximately 4 weeks on oral tofacitinib. Reading the label with the study, this specimen's treatment or condition is: oral pan-JAK inhibitor, 5-10 mg twice daily.

This sample comprised CD8+ T cells sorted from blood, obtained at week 4, from a patient treated with tofacitinib. The receptors shown here come from a human donor with alopecia areata.

This chain joins TRBV6-5 and TRBJ2-5; weak D call: TRBD2 (7 bases). CDR1 is MNHEY and CDR2 is SVGAGI in the germline V gene. The CDR3 totals 15 residues. The ends were cut back, 2 bases at V and 4 bases at J, with 14 bases in the middle. The CDR3: CASSYEGGPRETQYF. DNA of the CDR3: TGTGCCAGCAGTTACGAGGGGGGGCCGCGAGAGACCCAGTACTTC.

The J gene is TRBJ2-5, the V gene TRBV5-4; D possibly corresponds to TRBD2 (5 bases). V dropped 3 bases and J dropped 4 bases, with 19 bases sitting between them. The germline gives CDR1 SGHNT, CDR2 YYREEE (reference sequence). CDR3 length: 16 amino acids. This chain's CDR3 is CASSSGDRGSRETQYF. The CDR3 DNA follows: TGTGCCAGCAGCTCCGGGGATCGGGGTTCTCGAGAGACCCAGTACTTC.

The table lists this clone with a few counts. Compared with germline, one end of the junction differs, possibly owing to a read error. The CDR3 spells CASTLEGGGIAEAFF. CDR3 DNA: TGTGCCAGCACCTTAGAGGGGGGTGGTATTGCTGAAGCTTTCTTT. This sequence joins TRBV13 and TRBJ1-1; a weak D match, TRBD1 (6 bases). CDR3 size: 15 residues. CDR1 is PRHDT, CDR2 FYEKMQ, per germline (reference sequence).

The chain uses TRBV27 and TRBJ1-5; 7 bases agree with TRBD1. V dropped 5 bases and J dropped 0; count of bases not matched to a gene: 7. This CDR3 spans 16 amino acids. The V gene's germline CDR1 is MNHEY and CDR2 SMNVEV (reference sequence). DNA for the CDR3: TGTGCCAGCAGTCGGGGGACAGTCAATAGCAATCAGCCCCAGCATTTT. This encodes CASSRGTVNSNQPQHF.

This clone was seen a single time. This chain connects TRBV9 to TRBJ1-1, with D maybe TRBD1 (6 bases). The CDR3 extends over 15 amino acids. The V end was cut by 0 bases, the J end by 1 base, with 10 bases between. Germline CDR1 and CDR2: SGDLS and YYNGEE. The chain's CDR3 is CASSVVSGANTEAFF. DNA for the CDR3: TGTGCCAGCAGCGTAGTGTCAGGGGCGAACACTGAAGCTTTCTTT.

V and J are TRBV27 and TRBJ1-5; D remains ambiguous. Germline lookup yields CDR1 MNHEY and CDR2 SMNVEV (reference sequence). The CDR3 loop spans 14 amino acids. The V end was cut by 7 bases, the J end by 3 bases, with 13 bases between. The CDR3 sequence is CASTSLGANQPQHF. The CDR3 DNA reads TGTGCCAGCACCTCGTTGGGTGCCAATCAGCCCCAGCATTTT.

Only a few counts were recorded for this clone. The V call is TRBV27, the J call TRBJ1-1, with 10 bases lining up with TRBD1. Per germline, CDR1 MNHEY and CDR2 SMNVEV (reference sequence). CDR3 size: 16 residues. Trimming cost V 3 bases and J 0 bases; bases outside gene matches: 4. As DNA, the CDR3 is TGTGCCAGCAGTTTTCGGGACAGGGGAATGAACACTGAAGCTTTCTTT. Translated: CASSFRDRGMNTEAFF.

The V and J genes are TRBV13 and TRBJ2-1, with TRBD1 identical over 9 bases. Looked up from germline, CDR1 is PRHDT and CDR2 is FYEKMQ (reference sequence). The CDR3 covers 15 residues. V was pared by 5 bases and J by 10 bases, with 12 bases of the junction left unmatched. This CDR3 reads CASSPRRQGDGEQFF. In DNA, the CDR3 is TGTGCCAGCAGCCCCCGGCGACAGGGGGATGGAGAGCAGTTCTTC. Supplemented by reference TRBV13 and TRBJ2-1, the full variable domain reads AAGVIQSPRHLIKEKRETATLKCYPIPRHDTVYWYQQGPGQDPQFLISFYEKMQSDKGSIPDRFSAQQFSDYHSELNMSSLELGDSALYFCASSPRRQGDGEQFFGPGTRLTVL.

V is TRBV30 and J is TRBJ2-1; D is unclear. The CDR3 consists of 13 residues. Trimming cost V 1 base and J 0 bases, with 4 bases left between them. Germline assignment: CDR1 GTSNPN and CDR2 SVGIG (reference sequence). The CDR3 DNA is TGTGCCTGGAGTGATAGCTCCTACAATGAGCAGTTCTTC. Encoded protein: CAWSDSSYNEQFF.

In this sample, this clone turned up a few times. This specimen includes other DNA sequences encoding the same CDR3. The V call is TRBV30, the J call TRBJ2-1; D unresolved. This CDR3 is 11 amino acids long. The germline V and J ends were trimmed by 2 bases and 5 bases, with 4 bases remaining between them. Germline V CDR1 and CDR2: GTSNPN, SVGIG (reference sequence). Here the CDR3 DNA reads TGTGCCTGGAGTTATAACAATGAGCAGTTCTTC. Translation: CAWSYNNEQFF. Supplemented by reference TRBV30 and TRBJ2-1, the full variable domain reads SQTIHQWPATLVQPVGSPLSLECTVEGTSNPNLYWYRQAAGRGLQLLFYSVGIGQISSEVPQNLSASRPQDRQFILSSKKLLLSDSGFYLCAWSYNNEQFFGPGTRLTVL.

This sequence joins TRBV30 and TRBJ1-2; no reliable D call. The CDR3 covers 11 residues. Germline V gene sequence: CDR1 GTSNPN, CDR2 SVGIG (reference sequence). V lost 4 bases to trimming and J lost 8 bases, with 11 bases between them. The CDR3 DNA is TGTGCCTGGACTAAGATCGGAGGCTACACCTTC. This encodes CAWTKIGGYTF.

The chain couples TRBV9 to TRBJ2-7, with D possibly being TRBD1 or TRBD2 (5 bases each). Germline loops: CDR1 SGDLS, CDR2 YYNGEE. The CDR3 extends over 15 amino acids. Trimming took 2 bases from V and 1 from J, leaving 13 bases between them. CDR3 protein: CASSVTPGPSYEQYF. CDR3 nucleotide sequence: TGTGCCAGCAGCGTTACTCCGGGACCTTCCTACGAGCAGTACTTC.

V gene TRBV4-3 combines with J gene TRBJ1-3, with TRBD1 matching 7 bases. The CDR3 is made up of 16 amino acids. V lost 0 bases and J lost 2; bases outside the gene matches: 4. Per germline, CDR1 LGHNA and CDR2 YSLEER. The CDR3 region is CASSQDGTATGNTIYF. The CDR3 coding sequence is TGCGCCAGCAGCCAAGACGGGACAGCCACTGGAAACACCATATATTTT.

The chain employs TRBV11-2 and TRBJ2-3; TRBD1 matches at 8 bases. The CDR3 runs 14 residues. Germline V gene lookup returns CDR1 SGHAT and CDR2 FQNNGV. Trimming removed 4 bases from V and 4 bases from J; junction bases left unmatched: 4. The CDR3 sequence is CASSSAGGADTQYF. CDR3 nucleotide sequence: TGTGCCAGCAGCTCGGCAGGGGGCGCAGATACGCAGTATTTT. Complete variable domain (other parts from reference TRBV11-2 and TRBJ2-3): EAGVAQSPRYKIIEKRQSVAFWCNPISGHATLYWYQQILGQGPKLLIQFQNNGVVDDSQLPKDRFSAERLKGVDSTLKIQPAKLEDSAVYLCASSSAGGADTQYFGPGTRLTVL.

J is TRBJ2-2 and V is TRBV15; D unclear. Germline CDR1 and CDR2: LNHNV and YYDKDF (reference sequence). CDR3 length: 14 amino acids. V was trimmed by 6 bases and J by 7 bases, leaving 15 bases between them. This CDR3 reads CATRDQSWGGELFF. DNA of the CDR3: TGTGCCACCAGAGACCAATCGTGGGGCGGGGAGCTGTTTTTT. Complete variable domain (other parts from reference TRBV15 and TRBJ2-2): DAMVIQNPRYQVTQFGKPVTLSCSQTLNHNVMYWYQQKSSQAPKLLFHYYDKDFNNEADTPDNFQSRRPNTSFCFLDIRSPGLGDTAMYLCATRDQSWGGELFFGEGSRLTVL.

Only a few counts were recorded for this clone. The chain is built from TRBV15 and TRBJ1-6, with a possible D match to TRBD1 (6 bases). The germline V gene encodes CDR1 LNHNV and CDR2 YYDKDF (reference sequence). The CDR3 runs 14 residues. V dropped 8 bases and J dropped 0 bases, with 8 bases sitting between them. The CDR3 spells CATGQSSYNSPLHF. The CDR3 coding sequence is TGTGCCACCGGACAGAGCTCCTATAATTCACCCCTCCACTTT.

The J gene is TRBJ2-7, the V gene TRBV9; 11 positions agree with TRBD1. Germline V lookup: CDR1 SGDLS, CDR2 YYNGEE. There are 15 residues in the CDR3. The J segment lost 2 bases and the V segment lost 3 bases, leaving 4 bases of the junction unmatched. This CDR3 is CASSAGQGATYEQYF. In nucleotides, the CDR3 is TGTGCCAGCAGCGCCGGACAGGGGGCCACCTACGAGCAGTACTTC.

DNA for the CDR3: TGTGCTAGTGGCGACAGGGGGCTTGAAGCTTTCTTT. Translated, it gives CASGDRGLEAFF. The chain employs TRBV12-5 and TRBJ1-1; TRBD1 agrees at 10 bases. In germline, CDR1 is LGHNT, CDR2 FRNRAP. This CDR3 is 12 amino acids long. The ends lost 6 bases at V and 7 bases at J; junction bases unmatched: 2.